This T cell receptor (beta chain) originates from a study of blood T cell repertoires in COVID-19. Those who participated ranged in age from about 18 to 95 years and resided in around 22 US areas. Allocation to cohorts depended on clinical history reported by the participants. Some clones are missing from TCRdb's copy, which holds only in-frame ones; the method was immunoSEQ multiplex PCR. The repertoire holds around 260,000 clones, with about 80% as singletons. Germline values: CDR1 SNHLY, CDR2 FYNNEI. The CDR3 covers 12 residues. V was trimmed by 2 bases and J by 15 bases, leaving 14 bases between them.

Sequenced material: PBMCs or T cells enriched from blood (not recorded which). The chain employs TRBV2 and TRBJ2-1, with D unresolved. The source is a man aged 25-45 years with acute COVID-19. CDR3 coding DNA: TGTGCCAGCAGTGAAATTGGCGGCGAGAGGTTCTTC. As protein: CASSEIGGERFF.